What follows are 5 T cell receptor beta chains derived from one specimen sequenced in a study of shared clonotypes between healthy human individuals. Data came from immunoSEQ multiplex PCR; TCRdb stores just in-frame clones and leaves some out. The sample records around 1,900,000 clones, just over 90% being singletons. Naive-designated CD8 cells lacked CD45RO, were positively enriched for CCR7, and omitted terminally differentiated effector memory CD45RA+ cells. Source material: naive CD8+ T cells from PBMCs. Receptors were obtained from a man between 18 and 35 years old in good health. Some clones in this sample may be carry-over from other donors' samples.

V usage is TRBV28 and J usage is TRBJ2-5; 8 nucleotides line up with TRBD2. Trimming removed 8 bases from V and 4 bases from J; junction bases left unmatched: 18. The CDR3 has 17 residues. CDR1 MDHEN and CDR2 SYDVKM come from the germline V gene. CDR3 sequence (DNA): TGTGCCAGCGGCACCTCGGGGAGCGGGAGAGAGTCAGAGACCCAGTACTTC. Its protein product is CASGTSGSGRESETQYF.

The rearrangement uses TRBV9 and TRBJ2-7; 10 nucleotides line up with TRBD1. Germline V lookup: CDR1 SGDLS, CDR2 YYNGEE. The CDR3 is made up of 15 amino acids. After removal of 3 bases from V and 0 bases from J, the junction contained 3 bases not matched to a gene. CDR3 bases: TGTGCCAGCAGCGAGGGACAGGGGCACTCCTACGAGCAGTACTTC. It is translated as CASSEGQGHSYEQYF.

With regard to this clone: The sample contains more than one DNA sequence encoding this CDR3. The chain recombines TRBV27 with TRBJ2-2; D ambiguous. Trimming removed 3 bases from V and 5 bases from J, with 7 bases in between. The germline CDR1 and CDR2 sequences are MNHEY and SMNVEV (reference sequence). The CDR3 length is 13 residues. The CDR3 loop reads CASSFGRTGELFF. Written as DNA, the CDR3 is TGTGCCAGCAGTTTCGGGCGAACCGGGGAGCTGTTTTTT.

The chain links TRBV4-2 to TRBJ1-5; 9 bases map to TRBD1. V lost 3 bases to trimming and J lost 4 bases; unmatched junction nucleotides: 7. The CDR3 is 16 residues long. Germline CDR1 and CDR2: LGHNA and YNFKEQ. DNA for the CDR3: TGTGCCAGCAGCCAGAGTAACAGGGGGCGAAATCAGCCCCAGCATTTT. It specifies CASSQSNRGRNQPQHF.

In its sample, this clone was seen a few times. The chain has TRBV27 and TRBJ2-2, with D possibly TRBD1 on 6 matching bases. Germline V gene lookup returns CDR1 MNHEY and CDR2 SMNVEV (reference sequence). V was trimmed by 7 bases and J by 4 bases, leaving 13 bases between them. The CDR3 spans 14 residues. In DNA form, the CDR3 reads TGTGCCAGCAATCCCACAGGGTCCACCGGGGAGCTGTTTTTT. This translates into CASNPTGSTGELFF.